These 10 T cell receptor beta chains originate from one sample sequenced in a study of identical twins. In TCRdb, the 5' RACE reads were re-called with MiXCR into one record per CDR3 protein. The data hold a few hundred thousand distinct CDR3 sequences, with 9.5% to 10% observed a single time. These data were also filed under a second study, of yellow fever vaccine responses in identical twins.

Material: PBMCs. These TCRs come from a woman in her late teens or twenties in good health.

This clonotype has more than one count but fewer than ten. This chain uses TRBV11-1 with TRBJ2-3; D possibly corresponds to TRBD2 (5 bases). Looked up from germline, CDR1 is SGHAT and CDR2 is FQDESV (reference sequence). V gave up 8 bases and J gave up 2 bases, with 26 bases separating them. The CDR3 covers 18 residues. CDR3 nucleotides: TGTGCCAGCCAATCCTCCTACTATAGCGAGAAAGTCACAGATACGCAGTATTTT. Amino acids: CASQSSYYSEKVTDTQYF.

In this sample, this clonotype turned up a few times. The genes are TRBV7-6 and TRBJ2-5, with 9 bases aligning to TRBD2. Per the germline V gene, CDR1 is SGHVS and CDR2 is FNYEAQ. V was clipped by 3 bases and J by 4 bases; unmatched bases: 6. This CDR3 comprises 15 residues. CDR3 loop: CASSLGGGAVETQYF. Here the CDR3 DNA reads TGTGCCAGCAGCTTGGGCGGGGGGGCCGTAGAGACCCAGTACTTC.

This clonotype has just a few counts. J is TRBJ2-2 and V is TRBV15, with D possibly TRBD2 on 6 matching bases. V was cut by 5 bases and J by 0 bases, with 10 bases left in between. The CDR3 length is 15 residues. Per germline, CDR1 LNHNV and CDR2 YYDKDF (reference sequence). The CDR3 bases are TGTGCCACCAGCGCCGGGACTGCGAACACCGGGGAGCTGTTTTTT. This gives the protein CATSAGTANTGELFF.

This clonotype was picked up a small number of times. The rearrangement joins TRBV6-2 or TRBV6-3 to TRBJ2-1; D tentatively fits TRBD1 or TRBD2 (5 bases each). The CDR3 is 14 residues long. Trimming took 0 bases from V and 10 from J, leaving 13 bases between them. The V gene's germline CDR1 is MNHEY and CDR2 SVGEGT. CDR3 sequence: CASSYSVGVGEQFF. The DNA for the CDR3 is TGTGCCAGCAGTTACTCGGTGGGGGTGGGCGAGCAGTTCTTC.

This clonotype was detected many times. This chain joins TRBV29-1 and TRBJ2-7, with TRBD2 matching over 7 bases. The CDR3 sequence is 13 residues long. In germline, CDR1 is SQVTM, CDR2 ANQGSEA. The J segment lost 4 bases and the V segment lost 3 bases, leaving 6 bases of the junction unmatched. CDR3 region: CSVDGGSLYEQYF. In DNA form, the CDR3 reads TGCAGCGTTGACGGGGGGAGCCTGTACGAGCAGTACTTC.

This chain connects TRBV7-2 to TRBJ1-4; D call uncertain. CDR1 is SGHTA and CDR2 is FQGNSA in the germline V gene. Trimming removed 5 bases from V and 8 bases from J, with 21 bases in between. The CDR3 runs 16 residues. The CDR3 region is CASSAQTRRPGEKLFF. The CDR3 coding sequence is TGTGCCAGCAGCGCTCAAACACGGAGGCCAGGCGAAAAACTGTTTTTT.

This rearrangement joins TRBV15 to TRBJ2-7; 8 bases agree with TRBD2. With V trimmed by 2 bases and J by 0 bases, 9 bases remained unmatched. The CDR3 extends over 17 amino acids. Germline CDR1 reads LNHNV; CDR2 reads YYDKDF (reference sequence). The CDR3 bases are TGTGCCACCAGCAGATCCCGAAGCGGGGGAGACTCCTACGAGCAGTACTTC. The encoded protein is CATSRSRSGGDSYEQYF.

The sample holds a few counts of this clonotype. CDR3 in DNA: TGTGCCATCAGGCCCACGGGGAACACCGGGGAGCTGTTTTTT. Amino acid sequence: CAIRPTGNTGELFF. V and J are TRBV10-3 and TRBJ2-2; D call uncertain. CDR1 is ENHRY, CDR2 SYGVKD, per germline. The length of the CDR3 is 14 residues. V was trimmed by 6 bases and J by 1 base, leaving 9 bases between them.

This clonotype appeared many times. V gene TRBV5-1 combines with J gene TRBJ2-3; D not certain. The CDR3 sequence is 14 residues long. V lost 5 bases and J 0 bases, leaving 10 bases between the germline ends. CDR1 SGHRS and CDR2 YFSETQ come from the germline V gene. The CDR3 protein is CASSRTFSTDTQYF. The CDR3 DNA reads TGCGCCAGCAGTAGGACCTTTAGCACAGATACGCAGTATTTT. The entire variable domain, with the rest obtained from reference TRBV5-1 and TRBJ2-3, is as follows: KAGVTQTPRYLIKTRGQQVTLSCSPISGHRSVSWYQQTPGQGLQFLFEYFSETQRNKGNFPGRFSGRQFSNSRSEMNVSTLELGDSALYLCASSRTFSTDTQYFGPGTRLTVL.

The chain is built from TRBV6-2 or TRBV6-3 and TRBJ2-1, with D uncertain. The CDR3 spans 13 residues. V lost 7 bases and J 5 bases, leaving 12 bases between the germline ends. Germline V gene lookup returns CDR1 MNHEY and CDR2 SVGEGT. The CDR3 region is CASTYKLHNEQFF. The CDR3, as DNA: TGTGCCAGCACCTATAAATTACACAATGAGCAGTTCTTC.